This is a list of T cell receptor beta chains from one sample in a study of shared T cell receptors in the human thymus. Clones were read by immunoSEQ multiplex PCR, and TCRdb kept only the in-frame ones, dropping some. This sample has 630,000 or so clones; roughly 86% occur once, and the top ten carry 0.0094%. The sample was also linked to a second study, of human thymus T cells.

Sequenced material: thymocytes. The receptors were gathered from a boy under two years old with a congenital heart defect. The CDR3 runs from the conserved cysteine through the conserved F or W. Fields, in order: J gene, D gene, clone size, V gene, CDR3 DNA, CDR3 protein. The D gene is left open where the match is weak. Clone size, where shown, is once, few, many, or a class for clones that have expanded.

>TRBJ1-1|.|.|TRBV5-6
TGTGCCAGCAGCTTGGGTTCAGGACTCTACACTGAAGCTTTCTTT
CASSLGSGLYTEAFF
>TRBJ2-1|TRBD2|.|TRBV5-1
TGCGCCAGCAGCTTGCCCCCGGGGGGGGTGGATGAGCAGTTCTTC
CASSLPPGGVDEQFF
>TRBJ1-5|.|.|TRBV12-2
TGTGCAAGTCGCTTAGCGGGGACAGGGGGTGGTAATCAGCCCCAGCATTTT
CASRLAGTGGGNQPQHF
>TRBJ2-1|.|.|TRBV4-2
TGTGCCAGCAGCCAAGTTGGGCCGCCAGGGGCCTACAATGAGCAGTTCTTC
CASSQVGPPGAYNEQFF
>TRBJ2-1|TRBD1|.|TRBV7-9
TGTGCCAGCACCCCCGGGGTTTTGGACAGGGGAAGCAATGAGCAGTTCTTC
CASTPGVLDRGSNEQFF
>TRBJ1-5|.|once|TRBV28
TGTGCCAGCAGTCTACGGGGTGGTAATCAGCCCCAGCATTTT
CASSLRGGNQPQHF
>TRBJ1-5|.|.|TRBV19
TGTGCCAGTAGGAGGTGGGTCGGACAGCCCCAGCATTTT
CASRRWVGQPQHF
>TRBJ2-7|.|.|TRBV2
TGTGCCAGCAGATTTGGGGGCTGGTCTAGCGAGCAGTACTTC
CASRFGGWSSEQYF
>TRBJ2-1|.|.|TRBV28
TGTGCCAGCAGGAACCCCCCCGCTACAGGTTGCGGTGAGCAGTTCTTC
CASRNPPATGCGEQFF
>TRBJ2-3|.|.|TRBV19
TGTGCCAGTACCCCGGACACTTGGGGCACAGATACGCAGTATTTT
CASTPDTWGTDTQYF